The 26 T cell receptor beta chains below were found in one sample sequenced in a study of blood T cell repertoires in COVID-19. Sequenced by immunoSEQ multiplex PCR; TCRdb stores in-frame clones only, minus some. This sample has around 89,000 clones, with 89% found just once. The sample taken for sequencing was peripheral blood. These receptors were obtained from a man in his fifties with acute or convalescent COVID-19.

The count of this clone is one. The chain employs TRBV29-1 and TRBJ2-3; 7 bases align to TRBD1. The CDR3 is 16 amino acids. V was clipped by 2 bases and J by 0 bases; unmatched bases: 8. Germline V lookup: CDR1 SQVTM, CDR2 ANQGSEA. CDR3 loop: CSVELLGGSSTDTQYF. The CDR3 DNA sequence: TGCAGCGTTGAATTGTTAGGGGGCTCTAGCACAGATACGCAGTATTTT.

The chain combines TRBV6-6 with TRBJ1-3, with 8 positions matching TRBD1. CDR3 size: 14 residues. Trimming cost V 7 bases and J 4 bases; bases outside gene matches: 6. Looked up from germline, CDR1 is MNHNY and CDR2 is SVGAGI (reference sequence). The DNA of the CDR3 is TGTGCCAGCACCCAGGGGGCAGGAGGAAACACCATATATTTT. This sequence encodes CASTQGAGGNTIYF.

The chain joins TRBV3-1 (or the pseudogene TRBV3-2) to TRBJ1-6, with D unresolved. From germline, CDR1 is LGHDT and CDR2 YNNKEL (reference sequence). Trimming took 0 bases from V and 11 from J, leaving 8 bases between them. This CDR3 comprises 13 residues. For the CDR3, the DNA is TGTGCCAGCAGCCAAGAGGGCGGGGCACCCCTCCACTTT. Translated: CASSQEGGAPLHF.

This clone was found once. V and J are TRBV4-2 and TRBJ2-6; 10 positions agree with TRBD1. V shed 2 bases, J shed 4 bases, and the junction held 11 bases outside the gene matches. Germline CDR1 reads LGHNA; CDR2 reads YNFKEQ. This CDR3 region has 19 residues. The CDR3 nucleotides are TGTGCCAGCAGCCAAAGGAGAGGGACAGGGGTATCCGGGGCCAACGTCCTGACTTTC. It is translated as CASSQRRGTGVSGANVLTF.

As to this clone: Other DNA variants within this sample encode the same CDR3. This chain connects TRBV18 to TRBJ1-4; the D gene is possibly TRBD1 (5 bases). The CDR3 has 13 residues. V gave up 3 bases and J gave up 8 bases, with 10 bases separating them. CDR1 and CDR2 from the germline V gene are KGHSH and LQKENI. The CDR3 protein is CASSPTGGEKLFF. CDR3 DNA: TGTGCCAGCTCACCTACCGGGGGGGAAAAACTGTTTTTT.

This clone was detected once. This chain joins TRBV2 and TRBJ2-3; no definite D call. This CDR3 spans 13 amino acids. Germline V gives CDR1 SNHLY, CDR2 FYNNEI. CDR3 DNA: TGTGGAGGCCTTATAGTAGACTCAGATACGCAGTATTTT. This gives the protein CGGLIVDSDTQYF.

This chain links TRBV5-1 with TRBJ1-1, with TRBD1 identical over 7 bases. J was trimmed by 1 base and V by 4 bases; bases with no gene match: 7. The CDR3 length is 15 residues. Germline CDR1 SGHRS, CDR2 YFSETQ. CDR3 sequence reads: CASSDPGTENTEAFF. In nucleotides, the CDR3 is TGCGCCAGCAGCGACCCCGGGACAGAGAACACTGAAGCTTTCTTT.

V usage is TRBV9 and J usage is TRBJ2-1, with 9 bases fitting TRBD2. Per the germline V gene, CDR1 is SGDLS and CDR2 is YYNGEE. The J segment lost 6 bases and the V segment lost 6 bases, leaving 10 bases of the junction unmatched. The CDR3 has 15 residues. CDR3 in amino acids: CASTPGGGALNEQFF. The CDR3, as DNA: TGTGCCAGCACCCCTGGCGGGGGGGCCCTCAATGAGCAGTTCTTC.

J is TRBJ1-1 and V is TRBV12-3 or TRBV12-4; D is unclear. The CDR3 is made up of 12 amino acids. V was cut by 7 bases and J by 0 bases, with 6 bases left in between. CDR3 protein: CASTILNTEAFF. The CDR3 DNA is TGTGCCAGCACTATACTGAACACTGAAGCTTTCTTT.

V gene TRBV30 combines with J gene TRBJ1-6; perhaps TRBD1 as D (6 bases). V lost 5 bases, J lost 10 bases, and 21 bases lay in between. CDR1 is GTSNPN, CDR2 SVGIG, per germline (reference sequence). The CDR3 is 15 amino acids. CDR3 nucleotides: TGTGCCTGGTCCCATGAACAGGGAGGGAGATCACCCCTCCACTTT. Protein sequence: CAWSHEQGGRSPLHF.

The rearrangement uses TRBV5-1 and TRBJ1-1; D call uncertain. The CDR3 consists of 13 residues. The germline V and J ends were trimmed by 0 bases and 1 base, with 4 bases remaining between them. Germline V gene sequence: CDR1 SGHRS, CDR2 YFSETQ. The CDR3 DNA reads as TGCGCCAGCAGCTTGGGCGGGAACACTGAAGCTTTCTTT. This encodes CASSLGGNTEAFF. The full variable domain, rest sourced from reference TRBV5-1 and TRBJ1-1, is KAGVTQTPRYLIKTRGQQVTLSCSPISGHRSVSWYQQTPGQGLQFLFEYFSETQRNKGNFPGRFSGRQFSNSRSEMNVSTLELGDSALYLCASSLGGNTEAFFGQGTRLTVV.

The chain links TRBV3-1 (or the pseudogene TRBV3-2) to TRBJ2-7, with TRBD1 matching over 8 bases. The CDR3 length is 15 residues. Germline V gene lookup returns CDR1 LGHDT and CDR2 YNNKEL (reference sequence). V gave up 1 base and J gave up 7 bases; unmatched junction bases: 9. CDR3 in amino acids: CASSQGVGQGGEQYF. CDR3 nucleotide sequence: TGTGCCAGCAGCCAAGGTGTAGGACAGGGAGGAGAGCAGTACTTC.

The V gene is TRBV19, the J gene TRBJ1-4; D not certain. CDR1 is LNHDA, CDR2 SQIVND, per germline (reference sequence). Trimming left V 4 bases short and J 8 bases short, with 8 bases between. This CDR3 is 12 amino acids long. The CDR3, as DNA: TGTGCCAGTAGTAAACAGAAGGAAAAACTGTTTTTT. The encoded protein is CASSKQKEKLFF.

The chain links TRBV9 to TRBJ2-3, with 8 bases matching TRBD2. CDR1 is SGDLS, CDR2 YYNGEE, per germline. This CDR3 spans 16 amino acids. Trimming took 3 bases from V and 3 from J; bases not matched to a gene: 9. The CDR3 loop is CASSGAGGLWTDTQYF. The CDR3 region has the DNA TGTGCCAGCAGCGGGGCGGGGGGCTTATGGACAGATACGCAGTATTTT.

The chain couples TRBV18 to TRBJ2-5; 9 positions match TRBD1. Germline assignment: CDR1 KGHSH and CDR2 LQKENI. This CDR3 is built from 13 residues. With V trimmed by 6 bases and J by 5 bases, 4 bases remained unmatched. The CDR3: CASSWDRDETQYF. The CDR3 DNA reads TGTGCCAGCTCCTGGGACAGGGATGAGACCCAGTACTTC. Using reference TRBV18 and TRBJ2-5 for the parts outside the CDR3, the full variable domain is NAGVMQNPRHLVRRRGQEARLRCSPMKGHSHVYWYRQLPEEGLKFMVYLQKENIIDESGMPKERFSAEFPKEGPSILRIQQVVRGDSAAYFCASSWDRDETQYFGPGTRLLVL.

In DNA form, the CDR3 reads TGTGCCAGCAGGCGCGGACAGGGACTGAACACTGAAGCTTTCTTT. Translation: CASRRGQGLNTEAFF. This chain joins TRBV6-5 and TRBJ1-1; 8 nucleotides match TRBD1. The CDR3 totals 15 residues. V was pared by 6 bases and J by 0 bases, with 6 bases of the junction left unmatched. CDR1 is MNHEY and CDR2 is SVGAGI in the germline V gene.

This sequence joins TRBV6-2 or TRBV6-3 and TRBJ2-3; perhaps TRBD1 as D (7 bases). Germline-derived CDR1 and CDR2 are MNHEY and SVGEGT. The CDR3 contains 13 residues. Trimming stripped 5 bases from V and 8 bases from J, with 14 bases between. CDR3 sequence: CASSQRQGGTQYF. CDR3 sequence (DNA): TGTGCCAGCAGTCAACGACAGGGAGGTACGCAGTATTTT.

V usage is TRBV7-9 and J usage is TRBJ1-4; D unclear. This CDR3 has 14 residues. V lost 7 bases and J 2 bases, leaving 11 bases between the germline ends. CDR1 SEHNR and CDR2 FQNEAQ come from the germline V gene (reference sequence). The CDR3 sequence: CASTSFGTNEKLFF. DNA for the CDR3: TGTGCCAGCACCTCTTTCGGGACTAATGAAAAACTGTTTTTT.

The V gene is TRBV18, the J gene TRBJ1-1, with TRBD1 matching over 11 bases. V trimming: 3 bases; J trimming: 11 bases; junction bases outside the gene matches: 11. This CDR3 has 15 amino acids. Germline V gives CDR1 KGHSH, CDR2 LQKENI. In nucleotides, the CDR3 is TGTGCCAGCTCACCTAATCCCGGGACAGGGGGGACTGCTTTCTTT. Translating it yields CASSPNPGTGGTAFF.

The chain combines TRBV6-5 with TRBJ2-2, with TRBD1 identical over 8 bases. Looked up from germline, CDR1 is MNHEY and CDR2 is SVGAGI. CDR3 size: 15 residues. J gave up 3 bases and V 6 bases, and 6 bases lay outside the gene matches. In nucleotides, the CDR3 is TGTGCCAGCAGAAATAGGGACAGGTACACCGGGGAGCTGTTTTTT. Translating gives CASRNRDRYTGELFF.

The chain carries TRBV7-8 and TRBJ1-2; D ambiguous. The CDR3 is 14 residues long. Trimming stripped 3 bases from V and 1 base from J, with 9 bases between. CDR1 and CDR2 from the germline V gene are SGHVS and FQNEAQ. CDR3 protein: CASSFLQNNYGYTF. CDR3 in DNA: TGTGCCAGCAGCTTTCTTCAGAATAACTATGGCTACACCTTC.

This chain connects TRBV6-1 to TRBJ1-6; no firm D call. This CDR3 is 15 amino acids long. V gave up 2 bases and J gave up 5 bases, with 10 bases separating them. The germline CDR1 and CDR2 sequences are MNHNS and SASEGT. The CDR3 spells CASSESGRNNSPLHF. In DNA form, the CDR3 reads TGTGCCAGCAGTGAATCTGGGAGGAATAATTCACCCCTCCACTTT.

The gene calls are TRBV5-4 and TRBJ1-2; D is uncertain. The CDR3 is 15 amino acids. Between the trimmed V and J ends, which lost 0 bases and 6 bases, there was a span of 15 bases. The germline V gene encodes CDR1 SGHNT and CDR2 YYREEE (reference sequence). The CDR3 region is CASSLVSGRRDGYTF. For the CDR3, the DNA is TGTGCCAGCAGCTTGGTATCTGGGAGACGGGATGGCTACACCTTC.

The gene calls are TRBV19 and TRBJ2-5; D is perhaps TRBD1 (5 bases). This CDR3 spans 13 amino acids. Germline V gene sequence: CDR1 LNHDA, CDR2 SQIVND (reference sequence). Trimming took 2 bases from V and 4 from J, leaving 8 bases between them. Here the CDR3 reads CASSIQRGETQYF. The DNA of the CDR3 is TGTGCCAGTAGTATACAAAGGGGAGAGACCCAGTACTTC.

The CDR3 bases are TGTGCCAGCAGCGTATTGGGTGGAGGGGACACTGAAGCTTTCTTT. Translation gives CASSVLGGGDTEAFF. The chain is built from TRBV7-9 and TRBJ1-1; perhaps TRBD1 as D (5 bases). Trimming stripped 5 bases from V and 3 bases from J, with 16 bases between. The CDR3 extends over 15 amino acids. Germline V lookup: CDR1 SEHNR, CDR2 FQNEAQ (reference sequence).

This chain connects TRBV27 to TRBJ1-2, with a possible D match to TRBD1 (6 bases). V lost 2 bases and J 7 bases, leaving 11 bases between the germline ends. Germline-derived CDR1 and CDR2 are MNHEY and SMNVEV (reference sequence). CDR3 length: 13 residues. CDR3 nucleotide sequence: TGTGCCAGCAGTTTACAGGGGTCGGGTGGCTACACCTTC. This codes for CASSLQGSGGYTF.